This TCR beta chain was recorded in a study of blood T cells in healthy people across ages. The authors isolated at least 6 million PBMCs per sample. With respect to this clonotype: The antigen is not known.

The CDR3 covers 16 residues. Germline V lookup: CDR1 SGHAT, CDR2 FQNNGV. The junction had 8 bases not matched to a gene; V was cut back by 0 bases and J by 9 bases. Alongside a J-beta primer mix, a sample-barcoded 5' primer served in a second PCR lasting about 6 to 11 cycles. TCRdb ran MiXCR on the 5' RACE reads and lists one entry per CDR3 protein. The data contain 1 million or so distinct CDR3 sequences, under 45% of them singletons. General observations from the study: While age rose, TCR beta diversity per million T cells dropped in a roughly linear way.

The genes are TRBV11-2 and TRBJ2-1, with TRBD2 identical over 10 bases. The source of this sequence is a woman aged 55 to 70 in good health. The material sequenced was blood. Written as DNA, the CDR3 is TGTGCCAGCAGCTTAGATTCTAGCGGGAGATTAGGTGAGCAGTTCTTC. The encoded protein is CASSLDSSGRLGEQFF. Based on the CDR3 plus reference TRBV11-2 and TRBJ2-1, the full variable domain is EAGVAQSPRYKIIEKRQSVAFWCNPISGHATLYWYQQILGQGPKLLIQFQNNGVVDDSQLPKDRFSAERLKGVDSTLKIQPAKLEDSAVYLCASSLDSSGRLGEQFFGPGTRLTVL.